The 25 T cell receptor beta chains given below trace back to one sample, sequenced in a study of cytomegalovirus exposure and HLA in healthy donors. Produced via immunoSEQ multiplex PCR; TCRdb's table is partial and in-frame only. The profile shows fewer than 400,000 clones, roughly 88% of them singletons. The specimen was PBMCs. These receptors came from a woman aged 18-29 years in good health and CMV-seronegative.

This sequence joins TRBV10-3 and TRBJ2-1, with 7 bases identical to TRBD2. The CDR3 sequence is 13 residues long. CDR1 is ENHRY and CDR2 is SYGVKD in the germline V gene. J gave up 7 bases and V 4 bases, and 4 bases lay outside the gene matches. This CDR3 reads CAISAGGTNEQFF. In DNA form, the CDR3 reads TGTGCCATCAGTGCGGGAGGCACGAATGAGCAGTTCTTC.

J is TRBJ2-1 and V is TRBV6-5; D possibly corresponds to TRBD2 (5 bases). This CDR3 has 14 amino acids. Trimming took off 10 bases at V and 7 bases at J, with 20 bases between the two ends. The germline V gene has CDR1 MNHEY and CDR2 SVGAGI. The CDR3 region is CATKASLYWNEQFF. DNA of the CDR3: TGTGCCACCAAGGCTAGCTTATACTGGAATGAGCAGTTCTTC.

This chain links TRBV7-2 with TRBJ2-2; D call uncertain. Looked up from germline, CDR1 is SGHTA and CDR2 is FQGNSA. V lost 5 bases, J lost 6 bases, and 13 bases lay in between. The CDR3 extends over 14 amino acids. The CDR3 reads CASSAQAVPGELFF. The CDR3 bases are TGTGCCAGCAGCGCCCAAGCTGTCCCCGGGGAGCTGTTTTTT.

This sequence joins TRBV27 and TRBJ2-2, with D possibly TRBD2 on 7 matching bases. Trimming took off 3 bases at V and 3 bases at J, with 11 bases between the two ends. In germline, CDR1 is MNHEY, CDR2 SMNVEV (reference sequence). This CDR3 region has 15 residues. The CDR3 nucleotides read TGTGCCAGCAGTTTGGGGGGGCCTCACACCGGGGAGCTGTTTTTT. It codes for CASSLGGPHTGELFF.

The chain is built from TRBV5-5 and TRBJ1-2; D call uncertain. The CDR3 has 14 amino acids. CDR1 and CDR2 from the germline V gene are SGHKS and YYEKEE (reference sequence). The germline V and J ends were trimmed by 0 bases and 5 bases, with 11 bases remaining between them. CDR3 in amino acids: CASSLVGIEYGYTF. Written as DNA, the CDR3 is TGTGCCAGCAGCTTGGTCGGGATTGAGTATGGCTACACCTTC.

This chain links TRBV4-1 with TRBJ2-3, with D hard to call. V lost 5 bases, J lost 8 bases, and 11 bases lay in between. The CDR3 covers 12 residues. Germline CDR1 MGHRA, CDR2 YSYEKL. The CDR3 protein is CASSSTSSTQYF. In nucleotides, the CDR3 is TGCGCCAGCAGCTCAACATCAAGTACGCAGTATTTT.

The chain uses TRBV5-4 and TRBJ2-7, with D possibly matching TRBD2 (6 bases). The CDR3 totals 15 residues. Germline CDR1 reads SGHNT; CDR2 reads YYREEE (reference sequence). V lost 3 bases, J lost 6 bases, and 19 bases lay in between. The CDR3 spells CASSSFSGGPREQYF. CDR3 coding DNA: TGTGCCAGCAGCTCCTTTAGCGGAGGCCCCCGCGAGCAGTACTTC.

This clone showed up just once. The chain joins TRBV4-1 to TRBJ2-5, with D unclear. V was trimmed by 5 bases and J by 5 bases, leaving 21 bases between them. The CDR3 covers 16 residues. Germline V CDR1 and CDR2: MGHRA, YSYEKL. The CDR3 nucleotides are TGCGCCAGCAGCGCCCCCTTTAGTTCGGAGAGGGAGACCCAGTACTTC. This codes for CASSAPFSSERETQYF.

CDR3 sequence: CASSLSIQGDEQFF. CDR3 coding DNA: TGTGCCAGCAGTTTGAGCATTCAGGGCGATGAGCAGTTCTTC. The chain is built from TRBV28 and TRBJ2-1; D may be TRBD1 (5 bases). The CDR3 runs 14 residues. The V end lost 3 bases, the J end lost 8 bases, and 14 bases lay between the germline ends. CDR1 is MDHEN and CDR2 is SYDVKM in the germline V gene.

The chain is built from TRBV6-1 and TRBJ1-2; 7 positions agree with TRBD1. V dropped 8 bases and J dropped 4; count of bases not matched to a gene: 13. CDR1 MNHNS and CDR2 SASEGT come from the germline V gene. The CDR3 spans 15 residues. The CDR3 DNA reads as TGTGCCAGCGGGACAGTCGTTTCAGTAATCTATGGCTACACCTTC. Translated, it gives CASGTVVSVIYGYTF.

This chain connects TRBV9 to TRBJ2-1; 9 bases match TRBD2. The CDR3 has 15 amino acids. V trimming: 4 bases; J trimming: 7 bases; junction bases outside the gene matches: 9. Per the germline V gene, CDR1 is SGDLS and CDR2 is YYNGEE. The CDR3 sequence: CASSLRLAAINEQFF. The CDR3 bases are TGTGCCAGCAGCTTACGACTAGCGGCCATTAATGAGCAGTTCTTC.

The chain recombines TRBV19 with TRBJ2-7, with 8 bases matching TRBD2. Germline trimming cut 3 bases from V and 5 bases from J; bases unmatched to any gene: 6. The V gene's germline CDR1 is LNHDA and CDR2 SQIVND (reference sequence). There are 14 residues in the CDR3. CDR3 amino acids: CASSIAGGGDEQYF. The CDR3, as DNA: TGTGCCAGTAGTATCGCGGGGGGCGGCGACGAGCAGTACTTC.

V gene TRBV28 combines with J gene TRBJ1-3; D might be TRBD1 (6 bases). This CDR3 has 15 amino acids. CDR1 MDHEN and CDR2 SYDVKM come from the germline V gene. Trimming cost V 3 bases and J 4 bases, with 13 bases left between them. CDR3 protein: CASSFRGARGNTIYF. The DNA of the CDR3 is TGTGCCAGCAGTTTTCGGGGGGCAAGAGGAAACACCATATATTTT.

The V gene is TRBV29-1, the J gene TRBJ2-4; perhaps TRBD2 as D (6 bases). Germline loops: CDR1 SQVTM, CDR2 ANQGSEA. The CDR3 has 13 amino acids. Between the trimmed V and J ends, which lost 7 bases and 5 bases, there was a span of 15 bases. CDR3 loop: CSARDGGENIQYF. The CDR3 nucleotides read TGCAGCGCCAGGGACGGGGGAGAAAACATTCAGTACTTC. Full variable domain (outside the CDR3, taken from reference TRBV29-1 and TRBJ2-4): SAVISQKPSRDICQRGTSLTIQCQVDSQVTMMFWYRQQPGQSLTLIATANQGSEATYESGFVIDKFPISRPNLTFSTLTVSNMSPEDSSIYLCSARDGGENIQYFGAGTRLSVL.

The rearrangement uses TRBV6-1 and TRBJ2-7; no definite D call. The germline V gene encodes CDR1 MNHNS and CDR2 SASEGT. The CDR3 has 14 residues. V was clipped by 3 bases and J by 6 bases, with 15 bases between them. This CDR3 reads CASSEESESAEQYF. In DNA form, the CDR3 reads TGTGCCAGCAGTGAGGAAAGCGAGTCGGCCGAGCAGTACTTC.

The rearrangement links TRBV7-2 to TRBJ2-2, with 9 bases lining up with TRBD2. Germline V gene lookup returns CDR1 SGHTA and CDR2 FQGNSA. The CDR3 spans 13 residues. The CDR3 here is CAAGGPFSGELFF. The CDR3 coding sequence is TGTGCTGCGGGAGGGCCGTTTTCCGGGGAGCTGTTTTTT.

The chain has TRBV5-6 and TRBJ2-7, with 11 nucleotides matching TRBD2. The CDR3 is 16 residues long. The junction had 5 bases not matched to a gene; V was cut back by 0 bases and J by 3 bases. CDR1 SGHDT and CDR2 YYEEEE come from the germline V gene. CDR3 sequence reads: CASSLEGLADYYEQYF. CDR3 in DNA: TGTGCCAGCAGCTTGGAGGGACTAGCGGACTACTACGAGCAGTACTTC.

This chain uses TRBV15 with TRBJ2-2, with TRBD1 matching 9 bases. The V segment lost 5 bases and the J segment 8 bases; nucleotides outside the gene matches: 9. CDR1 is LNHNV and CDR2 is YYDKDF in the germline V gene (reference sequence). This CDR3 comprises 15 residues. The CDR3 is CATSQSPGQGGELFF. The CDR3 coding sequence is TGTGCCACCAGCCAATCTCCGGGACAGGGAGGGGAGCTGTTTTTT.

The J gene is TRBJ2-1, the V gene TRBV19; a possible D gene is TRBD1 (6 bases). This CDR3 has 14 amino acids. In germline, CDR1 is LNHDA, CDR2 SQIVND (reference sequence). The ends were cut back, 0 bases at V and 5 bases at J, with 8 bases in the middle. Here the CDR3 reads CASSIDSGDNEQFF. CDR3 DNA: TGTGCCAGTAGTATAGATTCAGGGGACAATGAGCAGTTCTTC.

The chain recombines TRBV2 with TRBJ1-1; TRBD1 aligns across 8 bases. The V and J ends lost 6 bases and 1 base, in that order; junction bases with no gene match: 4. The CDR3 is made up of 14 amino acids. In germline, CDR1 is SNHLY, CDR2 FYNNEI. The DNA of the CDR3 is TGTGCCAGCAGGGAACAGGGGGGGAACACTGAAGCTTTCTTT. This gives the protein CASREQGGNTEAFF.

This clone was found once. The sample has other DNA sequences that encode this CDR3 too. The V and J genes are TRBV18 and TRBJ1-5; no reliable D call. Trimming left V 3 bases short and J 3 bases short, with 9 bases between. CDR1 is KGHSH, CDR2 LQKENI, per germline. This CDR3 is 14 amino acids long. In DNA, the CDR3 is TGTGCCAGCTCACCGAGCCGCGACAATCAGCCCCAGCATTTT. It yields the protein CASSPSRDNQPQHF.

The chain couples TRBV27 to TRBJ2-1, with a possible D match to TRBD2 (5 bases). The germline CDR1 and CDR2 sequences are MNHEY and SMNVEV (reference sequence). The CDR3 spans 13 residues. Trimming cost V 5 bases and J 15 bases, with 20 bases left between them. Here the CDR3 DNA reads TGTGCCAGCAGTCCCCTAGGGAGTGATCTCAGGTTCTTC. Its translation: CASSPLGSDLRFF.

J is TRBJ2-3 and V is TRBV14; TRBD1 agrees at 11 bases. V gave up 1 base and J gave up 5 bases; unmatched junction bases: 8. This CDR3 has 17 residues. Germline V gene sequence: CDR1 SGHDN, CDR2 FVKESK. This CDR3 is CASSQGIWTGGGDTQYF. As DNA, the CDR3 is TGTGCCAGCAGCCAAGGCATCTGGACAGGGGGCGGAGATACGCAGTATTTT.

The CDR3 DNA reads TGTGCCAGCAGTTTCTGGGGCCTGTTCTTC. As protein: CASSFWGLFF. This chain uses TRBV5-8 with TRBJ2-1, with a weak D call TRBD1 (5 bases). The germline CDR1 and CDR2 sequences are SGHTS and YDEGEE. The CDR3 sequence is 10 residues long. Trimming cost V 5 bases and J 15 bases, with 12 bases left between them.

CDR3 sequence (DNA): TGTGCCAGCCGCGAACAGGGGGCGGGTGGCAATCAGCCCCAGCATTTT. Translated, it gives CASREQGAGGNQPQHF. The chain has TRBV27 and TRBJ1-5; 9 bases match TRBD1. CDR1 and CDR2 from the germline V gene are MNHEY and SMNVEV (reference sequence). The CDR3 has 16 amino acids. J gave up 2 bases and V 8 bases, and 10 bases lay outside the gene matches.